Below are 28 T cell receptor beta chains sequenced from a single sample in a study of blood T cell repertoires in COVID-19. Data came from immunoSEQ multiplex PCR; TCRdb stores just in-frame clones and leaves some out. Of about 430,000 clones in the sample, roughly 90% were seen once. Input material: PBMCs or T cells enriched from blood (not recorded which). The receptor set was obtained from a woman in her 30s with acute COVID-19.

V is TRBV7-2 and J is TRBJ2-2, with 9 bases lining up with TRBD2. Losses at the gene ends were 5 bases for V and 1 base for J; bases not matched to a gene: 5. Germline lookup yields CDR1 SGHTA and CDR2 FQGNSA. The CDR3 loop spans 16 amino acids. In DNA form, the CDR3 reads TGTGCCAGCAGCCAGACTAGCGGCGGGAACACCGGGGAGCTGTTTTTT. Encoded protein: CASSQTSGGNTGELFF.

J is TRBJ2-7 and V is TRBV9, with 7 nucleotides matching TRBD1. Trimming at V came to 2 bases and at J to 1 base, leaving 6 bases not matched to a gene. The length of the CDR3 is 15 residues. Germline values: CDR1 SGDLS, CDR2 YYNGEE. CDR3 in amino acids: CASSVGQSISYEQYF. CDR3 DNA: TGTGCCAGCAGCGTGGGACAGAGTATTTCCTACGAGCAGTACTTC.

The chain uses TRBV7-2 and TRBJ2-7; TRBD1 aligns across 7 bases. Germline V lookup: CDR1 SGHTA, CDR2 FQGNSA. Trimming removed 5 bases from V and 3 bases from J; junction bases left unmatched: 10. The CDR3 extends over 15 amino acids. As DNA, the CDR3 is TGTGCCAGCAGCGCAAAGACAGGGTTAGGCTACGAGCAGTACTTC. Translation: CASSAKTGLGYEQYF. The variable domain in full, completed from reference TRBV7-2 and TRBJ2-7, reads GAGVSQSPSNKVTEKGKDVELRCDPISGHTALYWYRQSLGQGLEFLIYFQGNSAPDKSGLPSDRFSAERTGGSVSTLTIQRTQQEDSAVYLCASSAKTGLGYEQYFGPGTRLTVT.

The J gene is TRBJ2-1, the V gene TRBV19; 8 bases fit TRBD2. CDR3 size: 16 residues. The germline gives CDR1 LNHDA, CDR2 SQIVND (reference sequence). V lost 7 bases to trimming and J lost 0 bases; unmatched junction nucleotides: 8. This CDR3 reads CASKGSRGGSYNEQFF. Here the CDR3 DNA reads TGTGCCAGTAAGGGCTCCCGGGGGGGCTCCTACAATGAGCAGTTCTTC. Using reference TRBV19 and TRBJ2-1 for the parts outside the CDR3, the full variable domain is DGGITQSPKYLFRKEGQNVTLSCEQNLNHDAMYWYRQDPGQGLRLIYYSQIVNDFQKGDIAEGYSVSREKKESFPLTVTSAQKNPTAFYLCASKGSRGGSYNEQFFGPGTRLTVL.

This chain uses TRBV28 with TRBJ1-1, with 8 bases lining up with TRBD1. Germline CDR1 and CDR2: MDHEN and SYDVKM. CDR3 length equals 13 residues. After removal of 6 bases from V and 3 bases from J, the junction contained 3 bases not matched to a gene. The CDR3 DNA is TGTGCCAGCAGAGGACAGGGAGACACTGAAGCTTTCTTT. Translation: CASRGQGDTEAFF.

The chain couples TRBV5-8 to TRBJ1-5, with D perhaps TRBD1 (6 bases). Germline CDR1 and CDR2: SGHTS and YDEGEE. The length of the CDR3 is 18 residues. The V gene lost 0 bases and the J gene lost 0 bases, with 16 bases spanning the gap. The CDR3 DNA reads TGTGCCAGCAGCTTGGAGCTCAGGGGCGGTTATAGCAATCAGCCCCAGCATTTT. As protein: CASSLELRGGYSNQPQHF.

The chain employs TRBV6-5 and TRBJ2-3; perhaps TRBD2 as D (5 bases). This CDR3 is 14 amino acids long. The germline V and J ends were trimmed by 6 bases and 4 bases, with 14 bases remaining between them. Germline CDR1 is MNHEY and CDR2 is SVGAGI. This CDR3 reads CASRRVPAPDTQYF. CDR3 coding DNA: TGTGCCAGCAGGAGGGTACCAGCCCCAGATACGCAGTATTTT.

V gene TRBV12-3 or TRBV12-4 combines with J gene TRBJ2-7; TRBD1 agrees at 7 bases. The CDR3 spans 13 residues. V lost 5 bases, J lost 3 bases, and 4 bases stayed unmatched. The CDR3 here is CASSMGTDYEQYF. The CDR3 DNA reads TGTGCCAGCAGTATGGGGACAGACTACGAGCAGTACTTC.

J is TRBJ2-7 and V is TRBV12-3 or TRBV12-4; possibly TRBD2 for D (5 bases). The CDR3 is 11 amino acids. Trimming removed 9 bases at V and 6 bases at J, with 12 bases between. The CDR3 loop is CASGLRAEQYF. DNA for the CDR3: TGTGCCAGTGGTTTGAGGGCCGAGCAGTACTTC.

The chain joins TRBV30 to TRBJ1-2; TRBD1 agrees at 10 bases. Unmatched junction bases numbered 8, after V lost 3 bases and J lost 7 bases. This CDR3 has 14 residues. The germline V gene encodes CDR1 GTSNPN and CDR2 SVGIG (reference sequence). CDR3 DNA: TGTGCCTGGAGCCCCGGACAGGGGGGTCGTGGCTACACCTTC. Protein sequence: CAWSPGQGGRGYTF.

The chain couples TRBV7-2 to TRBJ1-2; 7 positions agree with TRBD1. Germline CDR1 reads SGHTA; CDR2 reads FQGNSA. This CDR3 spans 14 amino acids. After removal of 5 bases from V and 3 bases from J, the junction contained 6 bases not matched to a gene. DNA for the CDR3: TGTGCCAGCAGCGGGCCGGGACAGTACTATGGCTACACCTTC. Its protein is CASSGPGQYYGYTF.

J is TRBJ2-2 and V is TRBV5-1, with a tentative D call TRBD1 (6 bases). The germline gives CDR1 SGHRS, CDR2 YFSETQ. CDR3 length: 16 residues. The V gene lost 0 bases and the J gene lost 1 base, with 10 bases spanning the gap. CDR3 nucleotides: TGCGCCAGCAGCTTGGTGGTGACAGGGAACACCGGGGAGCTGTTTTTT. Amino acids: CASSLVVTGNTGELFF.

V and J are TRBV30 and TRBJ1-1; no definite D call. This CDR3 has 13 residues. Trimming stripped 0 bases from V and 6 bases from J, with 11 bases between. Germline V gives CDR1 GTSNPN, CDR2 SVGIG (reference sequence). CDR3 coding DNA: TGTGCCTGGAGTGTGCCCACACGGGCTGAAGCTTTCTTT. Amino acid sequence: CAWSVPTRAEAFF.

The CDR3 loop is CASKTGTGNTEAFF. The CDR3 DNA reads TGCGCCAGCAAGACCGGGACAGGGAACACTGAAGCTTTCTTT. The J gene is TRBJ1-1, the V gene TRBV5-1; 8 bases agree with TRBD1. This CDR3 spans 14 amino acids. Trimming removed 6 bases from V and 1 base from J; junction bases left unmatched: 5. The germline gives CDR1 SGHRS, CDR2 YFSETQ.

The gene calls are TRBV24-1 and TRBJ2-1, with 10 nucleotides matching TRBD2. The V gene's germline CDR1 is KGHDR and CDR2 SFDVKD. Germline trimming cut 2 bases from V and 4 bases from J; bases unmatched to any gene: 10. The CDR3 is 18 residues long. The chain's CDR3 is CATSDSHPGSGGYNEQFF. CDR3 bases: TGTGCCACCAGTGATTCGCACCCGGGTAGCGGGGGGTACAATGAGCAGTTCTTC.

The CDR3 sequence is CAISESRGQGTEAFF. As DNA, the CDR3 is TGTGCCATCAGTGAGTCAAGGGGCCAGGGGACTGAAGCTTTCTTT. The chain is built from TRBV10-3 and TRBJ1-1; perhaps TRBD1 as D (6 bases). The V end lost 0 bases, the J end lost 5 bases, and 13 bases lay between the germline ends. CDR1 ENHRY and CDR2 SYGVKD come from the germline V gene. There are 15 residues in the CDR3.

The chain links TRBV19 to TRBJ2-3; no clear D gene. In germline, CDR1 is LNHDA, CDR2 SQIVND (reference sequence). V dropped 7 bases and J dropped 3 bases, with 14 bases sitting between them. The CDR3 totals 14 residues. CDR3 DNA: TGTGCCAGTAAGATGTTCCCAGGAACAGATACGCAGTATTTT. It specifies CASKMFPGTDTQYF.

The chain uses TRBV27 and TRBJ2-7; TRBD2 matches at 7 bases. V was clipped by 0 bases and J by 0 bases; unmatched bases: 8. The germline V gene has CDR1 MNHEY and CDR2 SMNVEV (reference sequence). The CDR3 consists of 17 residues. The CDR3 loop is CASSLSAPIAGSYEQYF. CDR3 sequence (DNA): TGTGCCAGCAGTTTATCGGCCCCCATAGCGGGCTCCTACGAGCAGTACTTC.

This rearrangement joins TRBV5-4 to TRBJ2-1, with TRBD1 matching over 10 bases. The V gene's germline CDR1 is SGHNT and CDR2 YYREEE (reference sequence). V gave up 5 bases and J gave up 14 bases; unmatched junction bases: 7. The CDR3 contains 12 residues. The CDR3, as DNA: TGTGCCAGCAGTCCCGGACAGGGGGGGGAGTTCTTC. The encoded protein is CASSPGQGGEFF.

The chain is built from TRBV18 and TRBJ2-7, with a possible D match to TRBD2 (6 bases). Looked up from germline, CDR1 is KGHSH and CDR2 is LQKENI. V shed 3 bases and J shed 5 bases, with 17 bases lying between them. The CDR3 is 15 residues long. The CDR3 here is CASSPPSRAGHEQYF. In nucleotides, the CDR3 is TGTGCCAGCTCACCCCCCAGTCGAGCGGGCCACGAGCAGTACTTC. Combining the CDR3 with reference TRBV18 and TRBJ2-7 gives the whole variable domain NAGVMQNPRHLVRRRGQEARLRCSPMKGHSHVYWYRQLPEEGLKFMVYLQKENIIDESGMPKERFSAEFPKEGPSILRIQQVVRGDSAAYFCASSPPSRAGHEQYFGPGTRLTVT.

The V gene is TRBV6-5, the J gene TRBJ2-1; tentatively, D is TRBD2 (6 bases). There are 14 residues in the CDR3. With 0 bases removed from V and 11 bases from J, the gap between germline ends came to 14 bases. CDR1 MNHEY and CDR2 SVGAGI come from the germline V gene. CDR3 DNA sequence: TGTGCCAGCAGTTACTCCCCTAGCGCGGGGAAGCAGTTCTTC. Encoded protein: CASSYSPSAGKQFF.

V gene TRBV7-6 combines with J gene TRBJ2-2; perhaps TRBD2 as D (5 bases). The V end lost 0 bases, the J end lost 4 bases, and 12 bases lay between the germline ends. The CDR3 contains 16 residues. From germline, CDR1 is SGHVS and CDR2 FNYEAQ. Here the CDR3 DNA reads TGTGCCAGCAGCTTAGCGCGGGTTGCGGGCACCGGGGAGCTGTTTTTT. It yields the protein CASSLARVAGTGELFF.

The chain recombines TRBV2 with TRBJ2-5; 7 positions match TRBD1. After removal of 6 bases from V and 4 bases from J, the junction contained 14 bases not matched to a gene. The CDR3 sequence is 16 residues long. From germline, CDR1 is SNHLY and CDR2 FYNNEI. The CDR3 sequence is CASSRSPGQRSETQYF. The CDR3 DNA is TGTGCCAGCAGCCGGTCTCCGGGACAGCGTTCAGAGACCCAGTACTTC.

The CDR3 protein is CASSLGPGQGNEQFF. The CDR3 DNA follows: TGCGCCAGCAGCTTGGGTCCGGGACAGGGGAATGAGCAGTTCTTC. The gene calls are TRBV5-1 and TRBJ2-1; the match to TRBD1 covers 10 bases. With 0 bases clipped from V and 7 bases from J, the junction kept 4 bases outside the gene matches. Germline V CDR1 and CDR2: SGHRS, YFSETQ. The CDR3 runs 15 residues.

Written as DNA, the CDR3 is TGTGCCAGCAGCCAAGATCGTGGAGCGCGTCAAGAGACCCAGTACTTC. This encodes CASSQDRGARQETQYF. The chain has TRBV3-1 (or the pseudogene TRBV3-2) and TRBJ2-5; no clear D gene. Trimming removed 0 bases from V and 2 bases from J, with 13 bases in between. In germline, CDR1 is LGHDT, CDR2 YNNKEL (reference sequence). The CDR3 is 16 amino acids.

V gene TRBV20-1 combines with J gene TRBJ2-3; TRBD2 agrees at 8 bases. Germline values: CDR1 DFQATT, CDR2 SNEGSKA (reference sequence). CDR3 size: 15 residues. Trimming took 3 bases from V and 4 from J; bases not matched to a gene: 9. CDR3 DNA: TGCAGTGCTAGTCCAAGCGGGGGCAAATCAGATACGCAGTATTTT. It encodes CSASPSGGKSDTQYF.

Comments on this clone: At the DNA level, this CDR3 is encoded by other sequences in the same sample as well. CDR3 region: CASSLHMNTEAFF. In DNA form, the CDR3 reads TGTGCCAGCAGCTTACACATGAACACTGAAGCTTTCTTT. The chain recombines TRBV7-2 with TRBJ1-1; unclear D gene. V dropped 2 bases and J dropped 0 bases, with 4 bases sitting between them. The CDR3 has 13 residues. Germline lookup yields CDR1 SGHTA and CDR2 FQGNSA.

The chain is built from TRBV28 and TRBJ2-5; 12 nucleotides align to TRBD2. The J segment lost 1 base and the V segment lost 5 bases, leaving 8 bases of the junction unmatched. The V gene's germline CDR1 is MDHEN and CDR2 SYDVKM. The CDR3 contains 17 residues. This CDR3 is CASSPTRLAGVQETQYF. CDR3 DNA sequence: TGTGCCAGCAGTCCCACACGACTAGCGGGGGTCCAAGAGACCCAGTACTTC.